This T cell receptor (beta chain) was identified during a study of CD8 T cells in ankylosing spondylitis. V was trimmed by 0 bases and J by 3 bases, leaving 12 bases between them. The CDR3 is 16 amino acids. Germline V gene lookup returns CDR1 MRHNA and CDR2 SNTAGT. Broader study findings: Within matched ankylosing spondylitis synovial fluid, disease-linked clones were reportedly significantly enriched.

TCRdb reprocessed the 5' RACE reads via MiXCR and lists one record per CDR3 protein. The table has roughly 140,000 distinct CDR3 sequences, around 43% seen once. On this clonotype itself: No antigen is known for it.

The sequencing sample was made of synovial fluid, either unsorted or a sorted T cell fraction (not recorded which). This TCR came from a male donor with ankylosing spondylitis. V is TRBV6-4 and J is TRBJ2-1; a weak D match, TRBD2 (6 bases). CDR3 in amino acids: CASSDSVRGSYNEQFF. CDR3 nucleotides: TGTGCCAGCAGTGACTCGGTGCGGGGAAGCTACAATGAGCAGTTCTTC.